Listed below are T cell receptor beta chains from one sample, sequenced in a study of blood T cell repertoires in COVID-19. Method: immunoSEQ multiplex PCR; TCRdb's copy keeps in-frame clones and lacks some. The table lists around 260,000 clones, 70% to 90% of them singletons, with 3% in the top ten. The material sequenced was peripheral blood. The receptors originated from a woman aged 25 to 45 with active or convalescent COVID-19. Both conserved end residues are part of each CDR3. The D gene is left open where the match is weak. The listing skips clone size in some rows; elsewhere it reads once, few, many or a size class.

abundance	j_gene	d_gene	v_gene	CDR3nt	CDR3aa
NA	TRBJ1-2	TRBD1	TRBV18	TGTGCCAGCTCCACGGACAGGGCGAAGGATTATGGCTACACCTTC	CASSTDRAKDYGYTF
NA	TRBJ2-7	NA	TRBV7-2	TGTGCCAGCAGCCACTACACCCAGGGCTCCTACGAGCAGTACTTC	CASSHYTQGSYEQYF
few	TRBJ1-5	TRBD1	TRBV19	TGTGCCAGTAGTATGGACAGGGGGTCAGGACAGCCCCAGCATTTT	CASSMDRGSGQPQHF
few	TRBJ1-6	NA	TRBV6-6	TGTGGAGTTATGTCCTATAATTCACCCCTCCACTTT	CGVMSYNSPLHF
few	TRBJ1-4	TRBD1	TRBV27	TGTGCCAGCAGTGCCAGGGACAGGGTATATGGTAATGAAAAACTGTTTTTT	CASSARDRVYGNEKLFF
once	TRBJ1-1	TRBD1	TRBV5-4	TGTGCCAGCAGCCCCGACAGGGGTGGGAGGACTGAAGCTTTCTTT	CASSPDRGGRTEAFF
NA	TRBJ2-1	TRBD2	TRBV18	TGTGCCAGCTCACTATACACTAGCGGGGGGCCAGAGCAGTTCTTC	CASSLYTSGGPEQFF
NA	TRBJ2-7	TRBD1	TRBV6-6	TGTGCCAGCAGTCCTCAGGGGGCACGGCAGTACTTC	CASSPQGARQYF
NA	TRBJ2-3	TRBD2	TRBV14	TGTGCCAGCAGCCAAGCTCTTGGGACTAGCGGGGGGGCGTTCGTCACCCATACGCAGTATTTT	CASSQALGTSGGAFVTHTQYF
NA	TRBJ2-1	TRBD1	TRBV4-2	TGTGCCAGCAGCCTGAATCGGGGACAGGGGGCCGATGAGCAGTTCTTC	CASSLNRGQGADEQFF
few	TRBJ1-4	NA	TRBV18	TGTGCCAGCTCACCTCTGCCGGGGGAAAAACTGTTTTTT	CASSPLPGEKLFF
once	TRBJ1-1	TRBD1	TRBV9	TGTGCCAGCAGCCCTAGGACAGGGCCCATGAACACTGAAGCTTTCTTT	CASSPRTGPMNTEAFF
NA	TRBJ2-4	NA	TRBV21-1	TGTGCCAGCAGCGACAGACCTCTAGTCAAAAACATTCAGTACTTC	CASSDRPLVKNIQYF
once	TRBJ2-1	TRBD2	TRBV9	TGTGCCAGCAGCTCTAGCGGGGCTGCCTACAATGAGCAGTTCTTC	CASSSSGAAYNEQFF
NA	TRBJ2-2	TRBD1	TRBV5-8	TGTGCCAGCAAATACAGGGGAACCGGGGAGCTGTTTTTT	CASKYRGTGELFF
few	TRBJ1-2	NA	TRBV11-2	TGTGCCAGCAGCTTCCTCGCGGGGGGTTATGGCTACACCTTC	CASSFLAGGYGYTF
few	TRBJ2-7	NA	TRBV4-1	TGCGCCAGCAGCCAGTATTCCGGGACTCCCACCTACGAGCAGTACTTC	CASSQYSGTPTYEQYF
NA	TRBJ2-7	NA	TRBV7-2	TGTGCCAGCAGCTTGCCTAGCAAGGAGGACGAGCAGTACTTC	CASSLPSKEDEQYF
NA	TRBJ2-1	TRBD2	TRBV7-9	TGTGCCAGCACCCCGGGACTAGCGGGCGACAATGAGCAGTTCTTC	CASTPGLAGDNEQFF
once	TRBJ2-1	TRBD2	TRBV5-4	TGTGCCAGCAGCATGACTAGCGGGGGGGCCGGCTACAATGAGCAGTTCTTC	CASSMTSGGAGYNEQFF
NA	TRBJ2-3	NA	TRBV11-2	TGTGCCAGCAGCTCAACAGATACGCAGTATTTT	CASSSTDTQYF
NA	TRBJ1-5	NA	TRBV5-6	TGTGCCAGCAGCTTGGGGGCGAGTGGGTCGGCCCAGCATTTT	CASSLGASGSAQHF
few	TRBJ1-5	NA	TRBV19	TGTGCCAGTAGTATGAAGCCCGCAGGTCAGCCCCAGCATTTT	CASSMKPAGQPQHF
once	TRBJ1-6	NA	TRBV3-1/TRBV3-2	TGTGCCAGCAGCCAACTTGCGGGGGTTGGGTCACCCCTCCACTTT	CASSQLAGVGSPLHF
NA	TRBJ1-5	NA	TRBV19	TGTGCCAGTAGTAGGGCCCCTACTGTTAATCAGCCCCAGCATTTT	CASSRAPTVNQPQHF
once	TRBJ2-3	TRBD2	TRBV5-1	TGCGCCAGCAGCTCTACTAGCGGGGCAGATACGCAGTATTTT	CASSSTSGADTQYF
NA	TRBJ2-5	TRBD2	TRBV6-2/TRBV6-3	TGTGCCAGCAGTGCCCCACGCGGACTAGCGGAGACCCAGTACTTC	CASSAPRGLAETQYF
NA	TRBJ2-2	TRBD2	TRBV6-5	TGTGCCAGCAGTTTACTAGCGGGGGAAACCACCGGGGAGCTGTTTTTT	CASSLLAGETTGELFF
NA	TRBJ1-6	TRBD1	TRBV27	TGTGCCAGCAGTCCGGACAGGATCAATTCACCCCTCCACTTT	CASSPDRINSPLHF
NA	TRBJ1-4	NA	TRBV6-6	TGTGCCAGCAGTCGATTGGGGGTGGGGACATCTAATGAAAAACTGTTTTTT	CASSRLGVGTSNEKLFF
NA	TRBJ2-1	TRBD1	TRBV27	TGTGCCAGCAGACGCAACCCGGGACAGGGAGTTGAGCAGTTCTTC	CASRRNPGQGVEQFF
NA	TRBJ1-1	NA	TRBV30	TGTGCCTGGAGTTTTGGGCGGGGGAACACTGAAGCTTTCTTT	CAWSFGRGNTEAFF
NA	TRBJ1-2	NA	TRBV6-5	TGTGCCAGCACCCCCGGCAGGGACTATGGCTACACCTTC	CASTPGRDYGYTF
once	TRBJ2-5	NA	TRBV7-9	TGTGCCAGCAGCTTTTTGGCATCAGAGACCCAGTACTTC	CASSFLASETQYF
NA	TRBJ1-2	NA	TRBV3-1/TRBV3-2	TGTGCCAGCAGCCAAGATCGTGAGGGCTTTGGCTACACCTTC	CASSQDREGFGYTF
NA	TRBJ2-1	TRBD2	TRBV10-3	TGTGCCATCAGGCGAGCGGGGGGGCAAACCTACAATGAGCAGTTCTTC	CAIRRAGGQTYNEQFF
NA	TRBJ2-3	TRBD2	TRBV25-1	TGTGCCAGCACTCCTCGGGGAGCGGGGGCGGCGTCAGATACGCAGTATTTT	CASTPRGAGAASDTQYF
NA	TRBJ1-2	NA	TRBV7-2	TGTGCCAGCAGCTTAGCATCAGGGGCGCTTGACTATGGCTACACCTTC	CASSLASGALDYGYTF
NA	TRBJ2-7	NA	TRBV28	TGTGCCAGCAGAGAAAGGAGGGAAGAGCAGTACTTC	CASRERREEQYF
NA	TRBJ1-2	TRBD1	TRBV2	TGTGCCAGCAGTGAGAACGAACAGGGGGCTGGTGGCTACACCTTC	CASSENEQGAGGYTF
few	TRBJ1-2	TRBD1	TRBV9	TGTGCCAGCAGCTCAAGACAGGGGGCCTCGGGTGGCTACACCTTC	CASSSRQGASGGYTF
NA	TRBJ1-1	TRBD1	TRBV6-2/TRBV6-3	TGTGCCAGCAGTACGGGACAGGGCTTCACTGAAGCTTTCTTT	CASSTGQGFTEAFF
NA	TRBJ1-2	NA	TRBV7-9	TGTGCCAGCAGCTTAGACAGGGCCTATGGCTACACCTTC	CASSLDRAYGYTF
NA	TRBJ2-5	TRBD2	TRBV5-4	TGTGCCAGCAGCTTTGGAGGGACTAGCGGTTCAGAGACCCAGTACTTC	CASSFGGTSGSETQYF
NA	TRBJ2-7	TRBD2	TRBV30	TGTGCCTGGAGTGTCGGGGGGGAGCAGTACTTC	CAWSVGGEQYF
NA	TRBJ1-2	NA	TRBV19	TGTGCCACCCGAATAGTCTATGGCTACACCTTC	CATRIVYGYTF
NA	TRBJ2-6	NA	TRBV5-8	TGTGCCAGCAGCTTCAGGGTATCTGGGGCCAACGTCCTGACTTTC	CASSFRVSGANVLTF
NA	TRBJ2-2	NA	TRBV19	TGTGCCAGTAGTATAGTCCGGAGCGGGGAGCTGTTTTTT	CASSIVRSGELFF
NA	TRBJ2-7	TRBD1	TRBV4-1	TGCGCCAGCAGCCAAGATCAGGGGACAGGGACCTACGAGCAGTACTTC	CASSQDQGTGTYEQYF
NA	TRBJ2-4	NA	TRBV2	TGTGCCAGCAGTGATTTGTCAGGGGGGACCAAAAACATTCAGTACTTC	CASSDLSGGTKNIQYF